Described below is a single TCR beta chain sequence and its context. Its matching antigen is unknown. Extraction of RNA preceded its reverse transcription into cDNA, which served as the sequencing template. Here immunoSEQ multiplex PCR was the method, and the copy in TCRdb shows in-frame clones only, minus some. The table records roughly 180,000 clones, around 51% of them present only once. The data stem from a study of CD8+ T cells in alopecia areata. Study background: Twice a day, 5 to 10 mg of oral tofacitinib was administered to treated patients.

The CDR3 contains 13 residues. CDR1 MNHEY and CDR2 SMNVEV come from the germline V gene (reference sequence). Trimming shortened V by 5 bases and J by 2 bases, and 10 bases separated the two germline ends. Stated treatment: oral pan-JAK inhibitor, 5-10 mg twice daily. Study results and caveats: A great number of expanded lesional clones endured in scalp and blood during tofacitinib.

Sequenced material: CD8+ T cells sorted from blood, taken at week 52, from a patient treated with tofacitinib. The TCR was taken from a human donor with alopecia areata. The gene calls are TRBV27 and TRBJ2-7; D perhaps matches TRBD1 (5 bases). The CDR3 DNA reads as TGTGCCAGCAGTACCAGGGAACCCTACGAGCAGTACTTC. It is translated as CASSTREPYEQYF.